The 30 T cell receptor beta chains below come from one sample, sequenced in a study of T cell repertoires in cytomegalovirus infection. TCRdb re-called the reads through MiXCR, storing one row per CDR3 protein. The table shows approximately 500,000 distinct CDR3 sequences, with approximately 15% occurring only once. The sequencing input was CD8+ T cells from PBMCs. The origin of the receptors is a human donor in good health (CMV status not recorded). Some clones in this sample may be carry-over from other donors' samples.

This clonotype appeared many times. The J gene is TRBJ2-7, the V gene TRBV6-2 or TRBV6-3, with D tentatively TRBD1 or TRBD2 (5 bases each). Trimming shortened V by 4 bases and J by 2 bases, and 12 bases separated the two germline ends. The CDR3 contains 14 residues. Germline V gene lookup returns CDR1 MNHEY and CDR2 SVGEGT. The CDR3 here is CASSLTTGPYEQYF. For the CDR3, the DNA is TGTGCCAGCAGTTTAACGACGGGGCCCTACGAGCAGTACTTC.

Notes on this clonotype: The junction and the germline gene differ at one end; a read error may be behind it. The J gene is TRBJ1-2, the V gene TRBV15; D unresolved. The CDR3 is 15 residues long. Germline loops: CDR1 LNHNV, CDR2 YYDKDF (reference sequence). CDR3 DNA sequence: TGTGCCACCAGCAGGGGGAGGGTGGCTAACTATGGCTACGCCTTC. It codes for CATSRGRVANYGYAF.

In its sample, this clonotype was seen a few times. The chain combines TRBV6-5 with TRBJ1-2; 9 bases match TRBD1. The CDR3 runs to 15 residues. J was trimmed by 8 bases and V by 6 bases; bases with no gene match: 13. Germline CDR1 and CDR2: MNHEY and SVGAGI. The CDR3, as DNA: TGTGCCAGCAGATCAACAGGGGGCGCGTCCTCCGGCTACACCTTC. Amino acids: CASRSTGGASSGYTF.

This clonotype was detected many times. This chain links TRBV6-5 with TRBJ2-3; no definite D call. CDR1 MNHEY and CDR2 SVGAGI come from the germline V gene. The V gene lost 6 bases and the J gene lost 4 bases, with 14 bases spanning the gap. This CDR3 spans 14 amino acids. The CDR3 reads CASRYGLTSDTQYF. CDR3 in DNA: TGTGCCAGCAGATACGGGTTAACCTCAGATACGCAGTATTTT.

This clonotype was seen ten or more times. The chain employs TRBV28 and TRBJ1-5; no firm D call. CDR1 and CDR2 (germline): MDHEN, SYDVKM. V lost 5 bases and J lost 6, with 20 bases in between. The CDR3 contains 16 residues. CDR3 amino acids: CASSPRHFTRSQPQHF. As DNA, the CDR3 is TGTGCCAGCAGTCCGCGACATTTCACGAGGAGTCAGCCCCAGCATTTT.

The J gene is TRBJ2-5, the V gene TRBV11-2; D is ambiguous. The germline V gene encodes CDR1 SGHAT and CDR2 FQNNGV. V lost 0 bases, J lost 9 bases, and 5 bases lay in between. The CDR3 extends over 11 amino acids. CDR3 loop: CASSLESSQYF. The CDR3 DNA follows: TGTGCCAGCAGCTTAGAGTCGTCCCAGTACTTC.

This clonotype was detected many times. The V gene is TRBV10-3, the J gene TRBJ1-2; 11 nucleotides align to TRBD1. The CDR3 has 15 residues. Trimming cost V 6 bases and J 6 bases; bases outside gene matches: 9. Per germline, CDR1 ENHRY and CDR2 SYGVKD. CDR3 sequence: CAISGRDRGLDGYTF. CDR3 in DNA: TGTGCCATCAGCGGGCGGGACAGGGGGTTGGATGGCTACACCTTC.

This clonotype appeared once. A much larger clone lies a single base off, so this may be a read error. This chain links TRBV12-3 or TRBV12-4 with TRBJ1-4; no clear D gene. This CDR3 is built from 15 residues. The germline V and J ends were trimmed by 2 bases and 4 bases, with 11 bases remaining between them. CDR3 sequence (DNA): TGTGCCAGCAGTTTATCGGCTATGGGTAATGAAAAACTGTTTTTT. Protein product: CASSLSAMGNEKLFF.

The chain recombines TRBV10-3 with TRBJ2-1, with D perhaps TRBD1 or TRBD2 (5 bases each). V lost 6 bases to trimming and J lost 1 base, with 16 bases between them. CDR1 is ENHRY and CDR2 is SYGVKD in the germline V gene. The CDR3 runs 16 residues. In nucleotides, the CDR3 is TGTGCCATCAGAATAAGAAAGGGACCGTCCTACAATGAGCAGTTCTTC. Its translation is CAIRIRKGPSYNEQFF.

The chain combines TRBV19 with TRBJ1-1; D gene unclear. Trimming removed 8 bases from V and 10 bases from J, with 14 bases in between. The CDR3 is 11 residues long. Germline CDR1 is LNHDA and CDR2 is SQIVND (reference sequence). Here the CDR3 reads CASVAGPGAFF. CDR3 nucleotide sequence: TGTGCCAGTGTGGCGGGCCCCGGAGCTTTCTTT.

This chain joins TRBV19 and TRBJ2-7; 14 bases align to TRBD2. The CDR3 consists of 17 residues. Germline loops: CDR1 LNHDA, CDR2 SQIVND (reference sequence). J lost 6 bases, V lost 5 bases, and 12 bases had no gene match. DNA for the CDR3: TGTGCCAGTAGTGCCATTCGGGAGGGACTAGCGGGAGTCGAGCAGTACTTC. It specifies CASSAIREGLAGVEQYF.

This clonotype appeared a few times. The chain employs TRBV28 and TRBJ1-2; a possible D gene is TRBD1 (6 bases). The CDR3 length is 16 residues. The V and J ends lost 6 bases and 5 bases respectively, with 22 bases between them. CDR1 is MDHEN, CDR2 SYDVKM, per germline. The CDR3 bases are TGTGCCAGCAGGAGGGGTCACAGGGATGGGACGTATGGCTACACCTTC. Translation gives CASRRGHRDGTYGYTF.

This clonotype has only a few counts. This rearrangement joins TRBV5-1 to TRBJ2-7; D is possibly TRBD2 (6 bases). The CDR3 totals 15 residues. The germline V and J ends were trimmed by 0 bases and 5 bases, with 15 bases remaining between them. Per the germline V gene, CDR1 is SGHRS and CDR2 is YFSETQ. Here the CDR3 DNA reads TGCGCCAGCAGCTTGGATCCGGGAGAGGGAAACGAGCAGTACTTC. It yields the protein CASSLDPGEGNEQYF.

This clonotype was observed a few times. The rearrangement links TRBV6-6 to TRBJ1-5; D is uncertain. The CDR3 sequence is 10 residues long. V was shortened by 4 bases and J by 11 bases, with 6 bases between the two germline ends. Germline V gene lookup returns CDR1 MNHNY and CDR2 SVGAGI (reference sequence). CDR3: CASSSRTQHF. CDR3 nucleotides: TGTGCCAGCAGTTCCAGGACCCAGCATTTT.

There are a few counts of this clonotype. The chain couples TRBV20-1 to TRBJ2-1, with 13 nucleotides matching TRBD2. V dropped 3 bases and J dropped 5; count of bases not matched to a gene: 10. The CDR3 runs 17 residues. Per germline, CDR1 DFQATT and CDR2 SNEGSKA (reference sequence). In DNA form, the CDR3 reads TGCAGTGCTAGGATACGGACTAGCGGGAGAGGGGACAATGAGCAGTTCTTC. It is translated as CSARIRTSGRGDNEQFF.

The sample holds many counts of this clonotype. The rearrangement uses TRBV7-3 and TRBJ2-3; 14 bases are a match to TRBD2. Germline V CDR1 and CDR2: SGHTA, FQGTGA. The CDR3 contains 17 residues. After removal of 5 bases from V and 4 bases from J, the junction contained 8 bases not matched to a gene. In nucleotides, the CDR3 is TGTGCCAGCAGCCCAGGACTAGCGGGGGGATTCGCAGATACGCAGTATTTT. Residues: CASSPGLAGGFADTQYF.

This clonotype was found a few times. The chain combines TRBV28 with TRBJ2-7, with 8 positions matching TRBD2. The V and J ends lost 3 bases and 2 bases, in that order; junction bases with no gene match: 21. Per germline, CDR1 MDHEN and CDR2 SYDVKM. The CDR3 sequence is 20 residues long. CDR3 nucleotide sequence: TGTGCCAGCAGTTTCGATTCGGAGTTTAGCGGGATACCTATGCCCTACGAGCAGTACTTC. Its translation: CASSFDSEFSGIPMPYEQYF.

V and J are TRBV7-9 and TRBJ2-3; D is unresolved. Trimming removed 5 bases at V and 0 bases at J, with 12 bases between. The CDR3 covers 15 residues. The germline gives CDR1 SEHNR, CDR2 FQNEAQ (reference sequence). In DNA form, the CDR3 reads TGTGCCAGCAGCCCAACCGAAGCAAGCACAGATACGCAGTATTTT. Translation gives CASSPTEASTDTQYF.

In its sample, this clonotype was seen a few times. The V call is TRBV19, the J call TRBJ1-1; D not certain. Germline V gene lookup returns CDR1 LNHDA and CDR2 SQIVND (reference sequence). The V gene lost 9 bases and the J gene lost 4 bases, with 12 bases spanning the gap. The CDR3 is 12 amino acids. CDR3 DNA: TGTGCCAGCCGGTTGGGGTCCACTGAAGCTTTCTTT. Its protein product is CASRLGSTEAFF. The full variable domain, with the rest looked up from reference TRBV19 and TRBJ1-1, is DGGITQSPKYLFRKEGQNVTLSCEQNLNHDAMYWYRQDPGQGLRLIYYSQIVNDFQKGDIAEGYSVSREKKESFPLTVTSAQKNPTAFYLCASRLGSTEAFFGQGTRLTVV.

As for this clonotype: This clone may be a read error of a much larger clone one base away. The chain links TRBV2 to TRBJ2-1; no definite D call. The length of the CDR3 is 14 residues. CDR1 SNHLY and CDR2 FYNNEI come from the germline V gene. The germline V and J ends were trimmed by 8 bases and 0 bases, with 11 bases remaining between them. DNA for the CDR3: TGTGCCAGCCCTACTGAAAGCTCCTACAATGAGCAGTTCTTC. This encodes CASPTESSYNEQFF.

The chain recombines TRBV28 with TRBJ2-5; weak D call: TRBD2 (6 bases). Germline V gives CDR1 MDHEN, CDR2 SYDVKM. The CDR3 is made up of 16 amino acids. With 7 bases removed from V and 2 bases from J, the gap between germline ends came to 20 bases. As DNA, the CDR3 is TGTGCCAGCATAAACGGGGGACTTTTCATTCAAGAGACCCAGTACTTC. Translated, it gives CASINGGLFIQETQYF.

The CDR3, as DNA: TGTGCCAGCAGATCCGGGACAGGGAGTAATCAGCCCCAGCATTTT. Translating gives CASRSGTGSNQPQHF. The chain recombines TRBV12-3 or TRBV12-4 with TRBJ1-5, with 9 bases matching TRBD1. The ends lost 6 bases at V and 4 bases at J; junction bases unmatched: 7. The CDR3 has 15 amino acids.

This clonotype was counted at least ten times. J is TRBJ2-4 and V is TRBV7-9; D is unresolved. The V gene's germline CDR1 is SEHNR and CDR2 FQNEAQ (reference sequence). The CDR3 covers 14 residues. The V end lost 3 bases, the J end lost 7 bases, and 13 bases lay between the germline ends. The CDR3 spells CASSFKYPRNIQYF. DNA of the CDR3: TGTGCCAGCAGCTTTAAGTACCCTAGGAACATTCAGTACTTC. Full variable domain (outside the CDR3, taken from reference TRBV7-9 and TRBJ2-4): DTGVSQNPRHKITKRGQNVTFRCDPISEHNRLYWYRQTLGQGPEFLTYFQNEAQLEKSRLLSDRFSAERPKGSFSTLEIQRTEQGDSAMYLCASSFKYPRNIQYFGAGTRLSVL.

The chain recombines TRBV19 with TRBJ2-7, with D perhaps matching TRBD1 (7 bases). CDR1 and CDR2 from the germline V gene are LNHDA and SQIVND (reference sequence). This CDR3 region has 15 residues. V was shortened by 0 bases and J by 2 bases, with 11 bases between the two germline ends. The CDR3 bases are TGTGCCAGTAGTATAGAGGGCAGGGGGGCCTACGAGCAGTACTTC. Protein: CASSIEGRGAYEQYF.

This clonotype was detected many times. The chain recombines TRBV7-8 with TRBJ1-2; D uncertain. The V end lost 2 bases, the J end lost 0 bases, and 7 bases lay between the germline ends. The CDR3 is 14 amino acids. Germline assignment: CDR1 SGHVS and CDR2 FQNEAQ. The CDR3 sequence is CASSLLTANYGYTF. The CDR3 DNA reads TGTGCCAGCAGCTTACTAACAGCTAACTATGGCTACACCTTC.

V gene TRBV5-1 combines with J gene TRBJ2-5, with 9 bases matching TRBD2. The CDR3 sequence is 17 residues long. Germline CDR1 and CDR2: SGHRS and YFSETQ. Unmatched junction bases numbered 6, after V lost 0 bases and J lost 0 bases. CDR3 sequence: CASSLVLAGLYQETQYF. CDR3 in DNA: TGCGCCAGCAGCTTGGTCCTAGCGGGGTTGTACCAAGAGACCCAGTACTTC.

In its sample, this clonotype was seen many times. This chain uses TRBV4-2 with TRBJ1-1; D is perhaps TRBD1 (6 bases). The V gene's germline CDR1 is LGHNA and CDR2 YNFKEQ. The CDR3 consists of 14 residues. Trimming shortened V by 0 bases and J by 8 bases, and 13 bases separated the two germline ends. CDR3 protein: CASSQDRTDGEAFF. DNA of the CDR3: TGTGCCAGCAGCCAAGATAGGACAGATGGGGAAGCTTTCTTT.

This clonotype turned up a few times. At one boundary the junction diverges from the germline segment, which might be a read error. The J gene is TRBJ2-1, the V gene TRBV10-3; 8 bases agree with TRBD2. Germline CDR1 reads ENHRY; CDR2 reads SYGVKD. CDR3 length: 13 amino acids. The CDR3 sequence: CAISESGTSSIIF. The CDR3 bases are TGTGCCATCAGTGAATCCGGGACTAGTAGCATTATCTTC.

The sample holds many counts of this clonotype. V gene TRBV4-1 combines with J gene TRBJ2-1, with 10 bases lining up with TRBD2. The CDR3 length is 15 residues. The junction had 8 bases not matched to a gene; V was cut back by 5 bases and J by 7 bases. Germline V gene sequence: CDR1 MGHRA, CDR2 YSYEKL. Here the CDR3 DNA reads TGCGCCAGCAGCACCAGCGGGGGGGCCGCGAATGAGCAGTTCTTC. Its protein is CASSTSGGAANEQFF.

This clonotype was observed many times. The chain is built from TRBV6-1 and TRBJ1-1; D is ambiguous. Germline V gene sequence: CDR1 MNHNS, CDR2 SASEGT. The ends were cut back, 5 bases at V and 1 base at J, with 14 bases in the middle. The CDR3 is made up of 15 amino acids. CDR3 region: CASSRVSKRNTEAFF. The CDR3 coding sequence is TGTGCCAGCAGTAGGGTCTCGAAGCGGAACACTGAAGCTTTCTTT.